This T cell receptor beta chain appears in the sequencing data of a study of cytotoxic CD8 clonotypes in ibrutinib-treated CLL (dated by TCRdb to the early 2020s). Regarding the study in general: In this cohort, around 14 patients were treatment-naive and 11 to 12 were relapsed/refractory, while around 18 had unmutated IGHV. Responses were partial in approximately 24 patients and complete in 2; after median 68 months follow-up, around 15 stayed in remission and around 12 progressed. Response samples were obtained after a median of 12 months of treatment, with a range of roughly 6 to 40 months. An average of about 260,000 productive templates and around 100,000 productive rearrangements was obtained per sample. Longitudinal samples were obtainable from about 30% of the roughly 90 participants in the trial. Cryopreserved peripheral blood mononuclear cells were collected at three points: before therapy, at response, and at either sustained remission or disease progression. Patients were still on ibrutinib when every remission and progressive disease sample was collected.

Notes on this clone: Its recognized antigen is unknown. Base-call qualities are not available, and no considerably larger clone is one nucleotide away.

For TCR beta library preparation, about 2 micrograms of genomic DNA were isolated from cryopreserved PBMCs. Longitudinal blood samples from CLL patients on ibrutinib monotherapy underwent high-throughput TCR beta sequencing. The patients took part in an open-label, single-center phase 2 trial of ibrutinib monotherapy. Overall results and qualifications from the work: At baseline, clonality was higher than in age-matched healthy donors and showed a strong correlation with circulating CD8+ T-cell counts. Clonality increased at ibrutinib response, stayed stable in sustained remission, and fell back toward baseline at progression. Sustained-remission and progressing patients did not have matched sampling times, and lymph node repertoires were not examined. Public clonotypes were found to be uncommon and were observed to contract or remain stable during treatment; the increase in clonality was shown to reflect expansion of private clonotypes at ibrutinib response.

On a MiSeq, deep resolution sequencing aimed for a depth between 1 in 1 million and 1 in 200,000 T cells, with each clonotype covered 10x on average. TCR beta libraries were generated with the immunoSEQ hsTCRB Kit. The source study handled its data this way. The data were analyzed with ImmunoSEQ Analyzer and ImmunoSEQ Data Assistant, and V, D and J gene assignments followed IMGT definitions. Clonality, which ranges from 0 to 1, was calculated as one minus the normalized Shannon entropy of productive rearrangement frequencies. Only overrepresented clonotypes making up at least 0.05% of each patient's repertoire were included in the public clonotype analysis. Repertoires from about a dozen age-matched healthy donors in immuneACCESS were used as clonality controls. As stored in TCRdb, this immuneACCESS dataset retains in-frame rearrangements with V and J assigned. A fraction of the clones does not appear; measured against another copy, unresolved V genes explain less than half of the discrepancy, and the remainder lacks a known reason. V and J calls and clone size follow that table, whereas D and trimming were derived from the DNA. Within this sample are about 300,000 clones, with 67% of them counted one time only. In total, the top ten clones hold about 5.9% of the sample.

The CDR3 starts with the cysteine, ends with the phenylalanine, and has 14 residues. CDR3 DNA is the only sequence kept; it has 42 bases, read in frame from the first base. V sheds 0 bases and J sheds 4 bases, leaving 9 bases between their ends. CDR1 and CDR2 are drawn from the germline V gene: SGHDN, FVKESK. The V and J genes are TRBV14 and TRBJ1-1, with a weak D call of TRBD1 (5 bases match). The sequences come from PBMCs, collected after 36 months of ibrutinib treatment. The clonotype was recovered from a human donor with chronic lymphocytic leukemia. The CDR3 protein sequence reads: CASSQDLGGTEAFF. In nucleotides, the sequence is TGTGCCAGCAGCCAAGATCTCGGGGGCACTGAAGCTTTCTTT.